What follows are 11 T cell receptor beta chains derived from one specimen sequenced in a study of Graves' ophthalmopathy and Graves' hyperthyroidism. RNA transcripts yielded amplified TCR beta CDR3 regions. HTBI primers served in a first-round RT-PCR, which a second-round multiplex PCR followed. TCRdb re-analysed the multiplex PCR reads in MiXCR, keeping a single row per CDR3 protein. This table holds 900,000 to 1,200,000 distinct CDR3 sequences, about 38% found once. Sequencing was done on a sample of peripheral blood or thyroid tissue (not recorded which). The source of these receptors is an adult man with Graves' hyperthyroidism.

This chain joins TRBV19 and TRBJ1-2; D is uncertain. The V end was cut by 3 bases, the J end by 4 bases, with 9 bases between. The CDR3 is made up of 13 amino acids. The germline V gene has CDR1 LNHDA and CDR2 SQIVND (reference sequence). The CDR3 sequence: CASSMGASYGYTF. The CDR3 bases are TGTGCCAGTAGTATGGGCGCCAGCTATGGCTACACCTTC.

This clonotype was observed at least ten times. The J gene is TRBJ2-5, the V gene TRBV12-3 or TRBV12-4; D gene ambiguous. This CDR3 is built from 10 residues. V was pared by 6 bases and J by 6 bases, with 5 bases between. CDR3 in DNA: TGTGCCAGCAGAGGACAGACCCAGTACTTC. Its translation: CASRGQTQYF.

The chain recombines TRBV15 with TRBJ2-5, with D perhaps TRBD1 (6 bases). Germline V gene lookup returns CDR1 LNHNV and CDR2 YYDKDF (reference sequence). The CDR3 consists of 14 residues. The V end was cut by 3 bases, the J end by 4 bases, with 12 bases between. The CDR3 DNA reads TGTGCCACCAGCAGCGGCATGGGGGCAGAGACCCAGTACTTC. This translates into CATSSGMGAETQYF.

This clonotype appeared a single time. The chain recombines TRBV10-3 with TRBJ2-5; 9 bases fit TRBD1. V was pared by 10 bases and J by 0 bases, with 6 bases of the junction left unmatched. The CDR3 extends over 14 amino acids. The V gene's germline CDR1 is ENHRY and CDR2 SYGVKD. CDR3 sequence (DNA): TGTGCCACGACAGGGGGGATCTACCAAGAGACCCAGTACTTC. Translated, it gives CATTGGIYQETQYF.

This chain links TRBV19 with TRBJ1-6; D not certain. Germline lookup yields CDR1 LNHDA and CDR2 SQIVND (reference sequence). V was trimmed by 8 bases and J by 6 bases, leaving 14 bases between them. The CDR3 has 14 amino acids. The CDR3 nucleotides read TGTGCCAGTCAGGACGGCGGTATTAATTCACCCCTCCACTTT. The encoded protein is CASQDGGINSPLHF.

This clonotype was seen ten or more times. The V and J genes are TRBV7-9 and TRBJ2-5; 7 nucleotides agree with TRBD1. This CDR3 is built from 15 residues. Germline CDR1 and CDR2: SEHNR and FQNEAQ (reference sequence). Losses at the gene ends were 1 base for V and 1 base for J; bases not matched to a gene: 3. The DNA for the CDR3 is TGTGCCAGCAGCTTAGAAGGGGACAGCCAAGAGACCCAGTACTTC. Translating gives CASSLEGDSQETQYF.

For this clonotype: One end of the junction varies from germline; a read error may be responsible. The chain has TRBV9 and TRBJ1-1; the D gene is possibly TRBD1 (6 bases). The germline V gene encodes CDR1 SGDLS and CDR2 YYNGEE. This CDR3 spans 17 amino acids. CDR3 nucleotides: TGCGCCAGCACCCTCAATCCTTCGGGGGGCCAGAACACTGAAGCTTTCTTT. This sequence encodes CASTLNPSGGQNTEAFF.

This chain connects TRBV10-3 to TRBJ1-6, with TRBD1 matching 11 bases. The CDR3 consists of 17 residues. J gave up 4 bases and V 7 bases, and 9 bases lay outside the gene matches. Germline loops: CDR1 ENHRY, CDR2 SYGVKD. CDR3 residues: CAIKGQGDRRYNSPLHF. For the CDR3, the DNA is TGTGCCATCAAGGGACAGGGGGACCGGCGTTATAATTCACCCCTCCACTTT.

This clonotype was seen a few times. This chain links TRBV6-5 with TRBJ1-1; 7 positions agree with TRBD1. The CDR3 totals 16 residues. The germline CDR1 and CDR2 sequences are MNHEY and SVGAGI. J gave up 0 bases and V 2 bases, and 6 bases lay outside the gene matches. CDR3: CASSYATGVMNTEAFF. The DNA for the CDR3 is TGTGCCAGCAGTTACGCCACAGGGGTGATGAACACTGAAGCTTTCTTT.

Ten or more counts support this clonotype. The chain links TRBV7-9 to TRBJ1-5; possible D gene TRBD1, 6 bases. The V gene's germline CDR1 is SEHNR and CDR2 FQNEAQ (reference sequence). V was pared by 1 base and J by 16 bases, with 14 bases between. The CDR3 has 12 amino acids. The CDR3 reads CASSLEQGRFHF. DNA for the CDR3: TGTGCCAGCAGCTTAGAACAGGGAAGGTTTCATTTT.

In this sample, this clonotype turned up a few times. V and J are TRBV20-1 and TRBJ2-7; D is possibly TRBD2 (5 bases). Germline V gives CDR1 DFQATT, CDR2 SNEGSKA (reference sequence). Trimming shortened V by 7 bases and J by 4 bases, and 17 bases separated the two germline ends. The CDR3 spans 13 residues. The chain's CDR3 is CSVRGPIVYEQYF. Here the CDR3 DNA reads TGCAGTGTACGGGGTCCTATTGTATACGAGCAGTACTTC.